A selection of T cell receptor beta chains follows, all from one sample in a study of glioma-infiltrating T cells. TCRdb reprocessed the multiplex PCR reads via MiXCR and lists one record per CDR3 protein. The table lists some 130,000 distinct CDR3 sequences, around 25% of them singletons. The sequenced material came from glioma tissue, nonneoplastic brain tissue, or PBMCs (not recorded which). Receptors were obtained from a human donor with low-grade glioma or glioblastoma, undergoing nonglioma brain surgery, or in good health (not recorded which). CDR3s include the opening cysteine and the closing phenylalanine or tryptophan. For some rows the clone size is stated as once, few or many, or as a class when expanded; others skip it.

>TRBJ2-1|TRBV27|few
CASSLSLPGVMWNEQFF
>TRBJ1-2|TRBV27|many
CASSLLSGGQGNYGYTF
>TRBJ1-2|TRBV20-1|few
CSARWGRYGYTF
>TRBJ2-2|TRBV4-1|NA
CASSRQTNTGELFF
>TRBJ2-2|TRBV7-9|NA
CASSRGGAGTGELFF
>TRBJ2-3|TRBV19|few
CASSPHTGAQYF
>TRBJ2-3|TRBV19|NA
CASSFANTDTQYF
>TRBJ2-5|TRBV5-1|few
CASSLWTTQETQYF
>TRBJ1-1|TRBV28|many
CASSSTGVGNTEAFF
>TRBJ2-3|TRBV7-2|many
CASSLGSTDTQYF
>TRBJ2-1|TRBV12-3/TRBV12-4|few
CASSFRGQGGNEQFF
>TRBJ2-1|TRBV24-1|few
CATSPKQAPNNEQFF
>TRBJ1-2|TRBV27|NA
CASTSDRAKIGGYTF
>TRBJ2-5|TRBV25-1|many
CASSDGLVETQYF
>TRBJ1-1|TRBV27|many
CASSFRGSDTEAFF
>TRBJ2-3|TRBV20-1|many
CSAKLAGGSDTQYF
>TRBJ2-5|TRBV15|many
CATITGTGEETQYF
>TRBJ2-2|TRBV7-6|NA
CASSLEPNTGELFF